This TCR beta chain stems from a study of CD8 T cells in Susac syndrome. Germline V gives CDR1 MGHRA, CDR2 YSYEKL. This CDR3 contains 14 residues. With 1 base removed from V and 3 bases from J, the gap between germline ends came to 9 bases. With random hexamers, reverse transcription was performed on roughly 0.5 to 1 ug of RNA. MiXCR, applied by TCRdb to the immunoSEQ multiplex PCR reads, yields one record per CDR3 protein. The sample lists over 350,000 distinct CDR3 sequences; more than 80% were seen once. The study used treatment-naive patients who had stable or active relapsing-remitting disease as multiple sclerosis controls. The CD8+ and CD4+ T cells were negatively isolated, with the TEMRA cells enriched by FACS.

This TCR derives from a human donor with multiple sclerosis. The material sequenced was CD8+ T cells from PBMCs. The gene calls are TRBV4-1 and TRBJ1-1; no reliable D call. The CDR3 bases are TGCGCCAGCAGCCAAGCTCGGGGTTACACTGAAGCTTTCTTT. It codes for CASSQARGYTEAFF.